Sequencing of this T cell receptor beta chain was carried out in a study of blood T cell repertoires in COVID-19. Germline CDR1 and CDR2: SNHLY and FYNNEI. Deletions cut 4 bases from V and 0 bases from J, with 10 bases between. The CDR3 loop spans 15 amino acids. The repertoire was sequenced with immunoSEQ multiplex PCR; TCRdb's copy has only in-frame clones and lacks some. This table has fewer than 95,000 clones, around 67% appearing once. This clonotype originated in a man between 65 and 85 years old with COVID-19, enrolled during active disease. Sequenced sample: peripheral blood. This chain uses TRBV2 with TRBJ1-5; the D is unclear. As DNA, the CDR3 is TGTGCCAGCAGTGGGCAGTCCCTTAGCAATCAGCCCCAGCATTTT. Protein: CASSGQSLSNQPQHF.